This is a list of T cell receptor beta chains from one sample in a study of CD8 T cells in Susac syndrome. TCRdb analysed the immunoSEQ multiplex PCR reads with MiXCR anew, one entry per CDR3 protein. The table lists roughly 130,000 distinct CDR3 sequences, 90% to 95% of them singletons, with around 0.12% in the top ten. Input material: CD4+ T cells from PBMCs. These receptor sequences come from a human donor in good health. CDR3s include the opening cysteine and the closing phenylalanine or tryptophan.

>15|TRBJ2-2|TRBV6-2/TRBV6-3
CASSSWGRYTGELFF
>14|TRBJ2-1|TRBV20-1
CSARGRDRPNEQFF
>13|TRBJ2-5|TRBV7-2
CASRIGVQETQYF
>14|TRBJ2-2|TRBV28
CASTKLDRTGELFF
>13|TRBJ2-3|TRBV3-1
CASSSGGSDTQYF
>15|TRBJ1-4|TRBV7-9
CASSFPGQGYEKLFF
>15|TRBJ2-7|TRBV7-9
CASSARRGRGYEQYF
>12|TRBJ2-3|TRBV18
CASSPALDTQYF
>15|TRBJ2-1|TRBV2
CASSEDQGGYNEQFF
>17|TRBJ2-2|TRBV7-9
CASSPLPHQHNTGELFF
>14|TRBJ1-2|TRBV6-6
CASNRRGGGYGYTF
>13|TRBJ1-2|TRBV7-6
CASSQTSNYGYTF
>12|TRBJ2-5|TRBV19
CASRQGGETQYF
>13|TRBJ2-7|TRBV29-1
CSVELDRGYEQYF
>12|TRBJ2-7|TRBV27
CANPIPSHEQYF
>16|TRBJ1-1|TRBV14
CASSQAGTGVDTEAFF
>14|TRBJ1-1|TRBV9
CASSSLRGNTEAFF
>13|TRBJ1-5|TRBV18
CASSDHSNQPQHF
>14|TRBJ2-6|TRBV27
CASSSRSGANVLTF
>13|TRBJ2-5|TRBV6-5
CATRIAGAETQYF